One T cell receptor (beta chain) is described in this entry. Here immunoSEQ multiplex PCR was the method, and the copy in TCRdb shows in-frame clones only, minus some. Of some 60,000 clones in the sample, roughly 90% are singletons; the top ten hold approximately 3%. This sample was included in a study of T cell changes during pregnancy in multiple sclerosis. Per the germline V gene, CDR1 is SGHRS and CDR2 is YFSETQ. The length of the CDR3 is 14 residues. Trimming took off 2 bases at V and 6 bases at J, with 13 bases between the two ends. This sequence joins TRBV5-1 and TRBJ2-3; D might be TRBD2 (5 bases). The receptor's source is a female donor in good health, enrolled as a control in a pregnancy study. The sequencing here drew on peripheral blood, taken in the first trimester of pregnancy. This CDR3 is CASSFEEVTDTQYF. The CDR3 nucleotides read TGCGCCAGCAGCTTCGAGGAGGTAACCGATACGCAGTATTTT.